The 17 T cell receptor beta chains reported below all come from one sample, sequenced in a study of T cells in Graves' hyperthyroidism and ophthalmopathy. Researchers amplified the TCR beta CDR3 regions from RNA transcripts. TCR CDR3 underwent first-round RT-PCR with the HTBI primer set. In TCRdb, the multiplex PCR reads were re-called with MiXCR into one record per CDR3 protein. The data hold approximately 200,000 distinct CDR3 sequences, with around 17% observed a single time. Sequenced input: blood. These receptors were collected from a middle-aged man with Graves' hyperthyroidism.

This clonotype was counted ten times or more. The chain has TRBV28 and TRBJ2-1, with 11 positions matching TRBD2. The V segment lost 5 bases and the J segment 10 bases; nucleotides outside the gene matches: 13. CDR3 size: 16 residues. Germline V CDR1 and CDR2: MDHEN, SYDVKM. The CDR3 protein is CASSRSGGERDREQFF. In nucleotides, the CDR3 is TGTGCCAGCAGTCGTAGCGGGGGGGAACGGGACCGCGAGCAGTTCTTC. The variable domain in full, with the rest retrieved from reference TRBV28 and TRBJ2-1, is DVKVTQSSRYLVKRTGEKVFLECVQDMDHENMFWYRQDPGLGLRLIYFSYDVKMKEKGDIPEGYSVSREKKERFSLILESASTNQTSMYLCASSRSGGERDREQFFGPGTRLTVL.

The chain links TRBV6-1 to TRBJ2-7, with D perhaps given as TRBD1 or TRBD2 (8 bases each). V lost 6 bases to trimming and J lost 7 bases, with 22 bases between them. Germline V gene lookup returns CDR1 MNHNS and CDR2 SASEGT. CDR3 length equals 15 residues. CDR3 bases: TGTGCCAGCAGCTCGGGGGGGACAGGTGATATGGAGCAGTACTTC. It specifies CASSSGGTGDMEQYF.

Ten or more counts support this clonotype. The chain recombines TRBV6-2 or TRBV6-3 with TRBJ1-1, with D perhaps matching TRBD1 (5 bases). Trimming took 2 bases from V and 6 from J, leaving 10 bases between them. The CDR3 sequence is 13 residues long. The V gene's germline CDR1 is MNHEY and CDR2 SVGEGT. CDR3 amino acids: CASSYLGTSEAFF. The CDR3 DNA reads as TGTGCCAGCAGTTACCTGGGGACTTCTGAAGCTTTCTTT.

This clonotype appeared many times. The genes are TRBV20-1 and TRBJ1-2; no definite D call. Germline V gives CDR1 DFQATT, CDR2 SNEGSKA (reference sequence). This CDR3 is 12 amino acids long. The V and J ends lost 6 bases and 3 bases respectively, with 11 bases between them. The CDR3 protein is CSALRADYGYTF. The DNA of the CDR3 is TGCAGTGCCCTAAGGGCCGACTATGGCTACACCTTC.

This clonotype was recorded many times. V is TRBV15 and J is TRBJ1-5, with D maybe TRBD1 (5 bases). The CDR3 contains 17 residues. Per the germline V gene, CDR1 is LNHNV and CDR2 is YYDKDF (reference sequence). V was cut by 0 bases and J by 6 bases, with 18 bases left in between. CDR3 amino acids: CATSRDPTGDLSQPQHF. In DNA, the CDR3 is TGTGCCACCAGCAGAGATCCCACGGGGGACCTGAGTCAGCCCCAGCATTTT. The whole variable domain, remainder taken from reference TRBV15 and TRBJ1-5, is DAMVIQNPRYQVTQFGKPVTLSCSQTLNHNVMYWYQQKSSQAPKLLFHYYDKDFNNEADTPDNFQSRRPNTSFCFLDIRSPGLGDTAMYLCATSRDPTGDLSQPQHFGDGTRLSIL.

This clonotype was found many times. The chain combines TRBV6-1 with TRBJ1-5; D is unresolved. The CDR3 is 15 amino acids. In germline, CDR1 is MNHNS, CDR2 SASEGT. V lost 6 bases and J lost 0, with 12 bases in between. In DNA form, the CDR3 reads TGTGCCAGCAGCCCCACCCGTTATAGCAATCAGCCCCAGCATTTT. Its protein product is CASSPTRYSNQPQHF.

At least ten counts were recorded for this clonotype. V usage is TRBV20-1 and J usage is TRBJ1-5; 9 bases line up with TRBD1. J was trimmed by 3 bases and V by 6 bases; bases with no gene match: 6. The CDR3 runs 14 residues. CDR1 and CDR2 (germline): DFQATT, SNEGSKA (reference sequence). CDR3 loop: CSASTGGINQPQHF. In nucleotides, the CDR3 is TGCAGTGCATCGACAGGGGGTATCAATCAGCCCCAGCATTTT.

This clonotype came up a few times. A much larger clone lies a single base off, so this may be a read error. The V gene is TRBV5-1, the J gene TRBJ2-3, with 9 nucleotides matching TRBD2. Germline V gene lookup returns CDR1 SGHRS and CDR2 YFSETQ. J was trimmed by 2 bases and V by 5 bases; bases with no gene match: 6. There are 15 residues in the CDR3. CDR3 bases: TGCGCCAGCAGGATAGCGGGGGCCACCACAGATACGCAGTATTTT. Its protein is CASRIAGATTDTQYF.

This clonotype was counted many times. The V and J genes are TRBV20-1 and TRBJ1-3; possible D gene TRBD1, 6 bases. Per germline, CDR1 DFQATT and CDR2 SNEGSKA (reference sequence). CDR3 size: 16 residues. V was cut by 2 bases and J by 1 base, with 15 bases left in between. This CDR3 reads CSARHTGFRSGNTIYF. CDR3 nucleotide sequence: TGCAGTGCTAGACATACAGGGTTCAGGTCTGGAAACACCATATATTTT.

This clonotype appeared a few times. CDR3 residues: CASSVSGFGNTIYF. For the CDR3, the DNA is TGTGCCAGCAGCGTATCAGGGTTTGGAAACACCATATATTTT. The chain carries TRBV9 and TRBJ1-3; D perhaps matches TRBD1 (5 bases). The germline V gene encodes CDR1 SGDLS and CDR2 YYNGEE. The CDR3 contains 14 residues. Trimming pared 1 base from V and 3 bases from J, leaving 8 bases between.

This clonotype occurred many times. The J gene is TRBJ1-5, the V gene TRBV27, with D unclear. The germline V gene has CDR1 MNHEY and CDR2 SMNVEV (reference sequence). This CDR3 region has 16 residues. Deletions cut 5 bases from V and 6 bases from J, with 20 bases between. The CDR3 loop reads CASSLTGPHGGQPQHF. In nucleotides, the CDR3 is TGTGCCAGCAGTCTAACCGGGCCCCACGGCGGTCAGCCCCAGCATTTT.

In this sample, this clonotype turned up many times. The chain recombines TRBV11-2 with TRBJ1-1; D possibly corresponds to TRBD1 (5 bases). V lost 1 base to trimming and J lost 6 bases, with 15 bases between them. The germline gives CDR1 SGHAT, CDR2 FQNNGV. This CDR3 region has 15 residues. The CDR3 nucleotides read TGTGCCAGCAGCTTAGTGGGAGGGGTGGGGTCTGAAGCTTTCTTT. Translated, it gives CASSLVGGVGSEAFF. Supplemented by reference TRBV11-2 and TRBJ1-1, the full variable domain reads EAGVAQSPRYKIIEKRQSVAFWCNPISGHATLYWYQQILGQGPKLLIQFQNNGVVDDSQLPKDRFSAERLKGVDSTLKIQPAKLEDSAVYLCASSLVGGVGSEAFFGQGTRLTVV.

This chain connects TRBV9 to TRBJ1-5, with 7 bases that match TRBD1. This CDR3 spans 14 amino acids. J gave up 2 bases and V 6 bases, and 5 bases lay outside the gene matches. CDR1 is SGDLS, CDR2 YYNGEE, per germline. DNA for the CDR3: TGTGCCAGCAATCGACAGGGAGGCAATCAGCCCCAGCATTTT. Encoded protein: CASNRQGGNQPQHF.

Many counts were recorded for this clonotype. This rearrangement joins TRBV5-1 to TRBJ1-3; tentative D call: TRBD1 (6 bases). The CDR3 length is 16 residues. Trimming took off 0 bases at V and 3 bases at J, with 13 bases between the two ends. The V gene's germline CDR1 is SGHRS and CDR2 YFSETQ. The CDR3 sequence: CASSLGQAFRGNTIYF. Here the CDR3 DNA reads TGCGCCAGCAGCTTGGGACAGGCCTTTCGTGGAAACACCATATATTTT.

In its sample, this clonotype was seen many times. The chain carries TRBV25-1 and TRBJ2-3; no definite D call. V was pared by 2 bases and J by 3 bases, with 6 bases between. From germline, CDR1 is MGHDK and CDR2 SYGVNS. This CDR3 contains 13 residues. The CDR3 nucleotides read TGTGCCAGCAGTGAAATGGGTACAGATACGCAGTATTTT. Protein: CASSEMGTDTQYF.

This clonotype occurred many times. The rearrangement uses TRBV30 and TRBJ1-1, with D tentatively TRBD1 (5 bases). Germline CDR1 GTSNPN, CDR2 SVGIG (reference sequence). Trimming removed 3 bases from V and 7 bases from J, with 12 bases in between. The CDR3 is 12 amino acids. CDR3 loop: CAWRDRWVEAFF. For the CDR3, the DNA is TGTGCCTGGAGAGACAGATGGGTTGAAGCTTTCTTT.

In this sample, this clonotype turned up many times. The chain has TRBV5-5 and TRBJ2-3; D assignment may be TRBD1 or TRBD2 (5 bases each). This CDR3 is 16 amino acids long. Germline assignment: CDR1 SGHKS and CDR2 YYEKEE (reference sequence). V lost 3 bases to trimming and J lost 0 bases, with 14 bases between them. CDR3 sequence: CASSSFLRGSTDTQYF. The CDR3 nucleotides are TGTGCCAGCAGCTCCTTCCTGAGGGGCAGCACAGATACGCAGTATTTT.